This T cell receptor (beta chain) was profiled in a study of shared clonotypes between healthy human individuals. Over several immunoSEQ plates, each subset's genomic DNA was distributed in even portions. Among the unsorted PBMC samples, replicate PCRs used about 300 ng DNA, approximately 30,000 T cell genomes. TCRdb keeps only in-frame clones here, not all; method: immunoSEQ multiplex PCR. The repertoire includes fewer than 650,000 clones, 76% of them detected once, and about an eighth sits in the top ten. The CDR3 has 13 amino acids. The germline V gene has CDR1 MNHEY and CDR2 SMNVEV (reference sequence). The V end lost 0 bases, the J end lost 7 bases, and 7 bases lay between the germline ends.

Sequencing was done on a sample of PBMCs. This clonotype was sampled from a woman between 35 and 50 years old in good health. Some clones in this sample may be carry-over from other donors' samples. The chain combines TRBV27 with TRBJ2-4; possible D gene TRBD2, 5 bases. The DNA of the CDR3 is TGTGCCAGCAGTTTATCTTGGAGGAACATTCAGTACTTC. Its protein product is CASSLSWRNIQYF.